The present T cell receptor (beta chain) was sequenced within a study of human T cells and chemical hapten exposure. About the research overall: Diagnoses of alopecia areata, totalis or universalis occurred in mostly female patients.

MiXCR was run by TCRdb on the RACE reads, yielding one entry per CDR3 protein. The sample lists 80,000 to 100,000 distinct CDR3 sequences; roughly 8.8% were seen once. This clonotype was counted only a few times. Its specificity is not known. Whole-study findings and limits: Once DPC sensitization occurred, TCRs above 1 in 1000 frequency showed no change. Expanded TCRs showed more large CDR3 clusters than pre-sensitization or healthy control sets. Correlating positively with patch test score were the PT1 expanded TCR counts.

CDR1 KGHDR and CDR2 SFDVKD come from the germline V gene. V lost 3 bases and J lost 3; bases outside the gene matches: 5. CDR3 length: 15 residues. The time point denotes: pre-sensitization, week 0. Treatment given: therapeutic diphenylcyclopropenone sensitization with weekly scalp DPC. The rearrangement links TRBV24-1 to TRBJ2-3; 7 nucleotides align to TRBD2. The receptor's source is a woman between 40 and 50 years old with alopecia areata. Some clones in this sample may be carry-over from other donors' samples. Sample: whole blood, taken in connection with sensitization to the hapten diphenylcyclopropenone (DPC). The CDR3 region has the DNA TGTGCCACCAGTGATAAGCGGGGATCGACAGATACGCAGTATTTT. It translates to CATSDKRGSTDTQYF.